The 9 T cell receptor beta chains below all came from one sample that was sequenced in a study of blood T cell repertoires in COVID-19. Clones were read by immunoSEQ multiplex PCR, and TCRdb kept only the in-frame ones, dropping some. This repertoire shows 190,000 or so clones, 75% to 85% found once; its top ten account for approximately 12%. Material: PBMCs or T cells enriched from blood (not recorded which). The receptor source for this set is a man in his forties who had recovered from COVID-19.

The chain links TRBV11-2 to TRBJ1-2; D is unresolved. CDR3 size: 13 residues. V was trimmed by 3 bases and J by 1 base, leaving 6 bases between them. CDR1 and CDR2 (germline): SGHAT, FQNNGV. CDR3 protein: CASSFGFNYGYTF. For the CDR3, the DNA is TGTGCCAGCAGCTTCGGTTTTAACTATGGCTACACCTTC.

Comment on this clone: This sample also contains other DNA sequences that code for the same CDR3. The J gene is TRBJ1-1, the V gene TRBV12-3 or TRBV12-4; D is uncertain. The CDR3 contains 13 residues. V dropped 5 bases and J dropped 1 base, with 8 bases sitting between them. The DNA of the CDR3 is TGTGCCAGCAGTCTGACGGGGAACACTGAAGCTTTCTTT. This sequence encodes CASSLTGNTEAFF.

V gene TRBV3-1 (or the pseudogene TRBV3-2) combines with J gene TRBJ2-2; TRBD2 agrees at 9 bases. J lost 1 base, V lost 0 bases, and 6 bases had no gene match. The CDR3 covers 18 residues. Germline V lookup: CDR1 LGHDT, CDR2 YNNKEL (reference sequence). The chain's CDR3 is CASSQDFIAGVNTGELFF. The CDR3 DNA reads TGTGCCAGCAGCCAAGATTTTATAGCGGGAGTGAACACCGGGGAGCTGTTTTTT.

The chain combines TRBV24-1 with TRBJ2-3, with TRBD1 matching 8 bases. Germline trimming cut 9 bases from V and 4 bases from J; bases unmatched to any gene: 8. The CDR3 is 14 residues long. The V gene's germline CDR1 is KGHDR and CDR2 SFDVKD. CDR3 loop: CATATGQDPDTQYF. Written as DNA, the CDR3 is TGTGCCACCGCCACGGGACAGGACCCAGATACGCAGTATTTT.

This rearrangement joins TRBV5-4 to TRBJ2-2; TRBD2 matches 11 bases. The germline CDR1 and CDR2 sequences are SGHNT and YYREEE (reference sequence). Losses at the gene ends were 4 bases for V and 3 bases for J; bases not matched to a gene: 5. This CDR3 has 16 amino acids. CDR3 nucleotide sequence: TGTGCCAGCAGCCCTACTAGCGGGAGTTACACCGGGGAGCTGTTTTTT. Translated, it gives CASSPTSGSYTGELFF. Variable domain in full (rest from reference TRBV5-4 and TRBJ2-2): ETGVTQSPTHLIKTRGQQVTLRCSSQSGHNTVSWYQQALGQGPQFIFQYYREEENGRGNFPPRFSGLQFPNYSSELNVNALELDDSALYLCASSPTSGSYTGELFFGEGSRLTVL.

The chain employs TRBV7-3 and TRBJ2-2; 9 bases match TRBD1. Germline CDR1 SGHTA, CDR2 FQGTGA. Trimming took 3 bases from V and 3 from J; bases not matched to a gene: 8. The CDR3 runs to 17 residues. Written as DNA, the CDR3 is TGTGCCAGCAGCTTCTCCCGGGACAGGGCGGACACCGGGGAGCTGTTTTTT. It yields the protein CASSFSRDRADTGELFF.

The chain employs TRBV2 and TRBJ1-2, with TRBD1 matching over 7 bases. J was trimmed by 4 bases and V by 6 bases; bases with no gene match: 11. Germline lookup yields CDR1 SNHLY and CDR2 FYNNEI. This CDR3 comprises 15 residues. The CDR3 sequence: CASRVGQTSSYGYTF. The CDR3 DNA reads as TGTGCCAGCAGGGTGGGACAGACCTCTTCCTATGGCTACACCTTC. Full variable domain (rest looked up from reference TRBV2 and TRBJ1-2): EPEVTQTPSHQVTQMGQEVILRCVPISNHLYFYWYRQILGQKVEFLVSFYNNEISEKSEIFDDQFSVERPDGSNFTLKIRSTKLEDSAMYFCASRVGQTSSYGYTFGSGTRLTVV.

The rearrangement uses TRBV5-6 and TRBJ2-1; possibly TRBD1 for D (5 bases). Germline lookup yields CDR1 SGHDT and CDR2 YYEEEE. This CDR3 contains 14 residues. Trimming left V 1 base short and J 4 bases short, with 9 bases between. The CDR3 bases are TGTGCCAGCAGCTTGAGGGGCCCGTACAATGAGCAGTTCTTC. This codes for CASSLRGPYNEQFF.

The chain couples TRBV5-4 to TRBJ2-3, with D possibly TRBD2 on 6 matching bases. The CDR3 sequence is 13 residues long. CDR1 SGHNT and CDR2 YYREEE come from the germline V gene (reference sequence). Trimming took off 0 bases at V and 10 bases at J, with 12 bases between the two ends. The CDR3 loop is CASSLGGGDPQYF. CDR3 nucleotide sequence: TGTGCCAGCAGCTTGGGAGGAGGGGATCCGCAGTATTTT.